These 19 T cell receptor beta chains share one sample of origin, sequenced in a study of cytomegalovirus exposure and HLA in healthy donors. The PCR contained 60 Vbeta and 13 Jbeta primers. Measured with immunoSEQ multiplex PCR; TCRdb has only the in-frame clones, and not every one. The sample lists approximately 280,000 clones, around nine tenths seen once, with approximately 2.2% in the top ten. Sequences were obtained from PBMCs. The receptors here all came from a woman between 18 and 29 years old in good health and CMV-seronegative.

The chain links TRBV5-1 to TRBJ2-7, with 7 bases aligning to TRBD2. There are 15 residues in the CDR3. The V segment lost 0 bases and the J segment 1 base; nucleotides outside the gene matches: 4. CDR1 and CDR2 (germline): SGHRS, YFSETQ. CDR3 sequence (DNA): TGCGCCAGCAGCTTGGGGGGAGCGGGGTCCTACGAGCAGTACTTC. Translated, it gives CASSLGGAGSYEQYF. Supplemented by reference TRBV5-1 and TRBJ2-7, the full variable domain reads KAGVTQTPRYLIKTRGQQVTLSCSPISGHRSVSWYQQTPGQGLQFLFEYFSETQRNKGNFPGRFSGRQFSNSRSEMNVSTLELGDSALYLCASSLGGAGSYEQYFGPGTRLTVT.

The chain combines TRBV6-5 with TRBJ1-2; D unresolved. V was trimmed by 0 bases and J by 4 bases, leaving 9 bases between them. Looked up from germline, CDR1 is MNHEY and CDR2 is SVGAGI. The CDR3 sequence is 14 residues long. The CDR3 protein is CASSYSYGLYGYTF. In nucleotides, the CDR3 is TGTGCCAGCAGTTACTCTTACGGACTCTATGGCTACACCTTC.

The V and J genes are TRBV4-2 and TRBJ2-7; D gene ambiguous. Trimming pared 1 base from V and 1 base from J, leaving 11 bases between. This CDR3 region has 15 residues. The V gene's germline CDR1 is LGHNA and CDR2 YNFKEQ. The CDR3 sequence is CASSQGSGSSYEQYF. The CDR3 bases are TGTGCCAGCAGCCAAGGCTCAGGCTCATCCTACGAGCAGTACTTC.

The chain has TRBV7-9 and TRBJ1-4; D is ambiguous. This CDR3 has 16 residues. Germline lookup yields CDR1 SEHNR and CDR2 FQNEAQ (reference sequence). V lost 5 bases and J lost 0, with 13 bases in between. CDR3 in DNA: TGTGCCAGCAGCGACACGCCCTTAGCAACTAATGAAAAACTGTTTTTT. It codes for CASSDTPLATNEKLFF.

CDR3 sequence reads: CASSPRGPDNEQFF. DNA of the CDR3: TGCGCCAGCAGCCCTCGAGGGCCGGACAATGAGCAGTTCTTC. This chain joins TRBV10-1 and TRBJ2-1; D perhaps matches TRBD2 (5 bases). Germline values: CDR1 WNHNN, CDR2 SYGVQD (reference sequence). V was clipped by 6 bases and J by 5 bases, with 14 bases between them. The CDR3 sequence is 14 residues long.

The V gene is TRBV29-1, the J gene TRBJ2-7, with 7 positions matching TRBD2. CDR1 SQVTM and CDR2 ANQGSEA come from the germline V gene. The CDR3 is 14 residues long. After removal of 6 bases from V and 3 bases from J, the junction contained 11 bases not matched to a gene. The CDR3 is CSVGRGGVNYEQYF. The CDR3 region has the DNA TGCAGCGTCGGCCGTGGGGGGGTCAACTACGAGCAGTACTTC.

The chain carries TRBV7-9 and TRBJ1-4; perhaps TRBD1 as D (5 bases). Germline CDR1 reads SEHNR; CDR2 reads FQNEAQ (reference sequence). The CDR3 runs to 19 residues. V lost 5 bases and J lost 0, with 22 bases in between. CDR3 bases: TGTGCCAGCAGCCTAGGGTTCAGGGTAAAGGAGCCAACTAATGAAAAACTGTTTTTT. This sequence encodes CASSLGFRVKEPTNEKLFF.

This clone was seen a few times. The chain recombines TRBV9 with TRBJ2-1; 7 bases are a match to TRBD2. This CDR3 region has 14 residues. Trimming removed 0 bases from V and 6 bases from J; junction bases left unmatched: 3. Germline V gene lookup returns CDR1 SGDLS and CDR2 YYNGEE. Written as DNA, the CDR3 is TGTGCCAGCAGCGTAGCCGGGACTACCAATGAGCAGTTCTTC. Translation gives CASSVAGTTNEQFF. The full variable domain, rest sourced from reference TRBV9 and TRBJ2-1, is DSGVTQTPKHLITATGQRVTLRCSPRSGDLSVYWYQQSLDQGLQFLIQYYNGEERAKGNILERFSAQQFPDLHSELNLSSLELGDSALYFCASSVAGTTNEQFFGPGTRLTVL.

J is TRBJ1-2 and V is TRBV2; D possibly corresponds to TRBD1 (6 bases). Germline CDR1 is SNHLY and CDR2 is FYNNEI. The CDR3 length is 15 residues. V was shortened by 2 bases and J by 5 bases, with 15 bases between the two germline ends. The chain's CDR3 is CASSERGSQGYGYTF. In nucleotides, the CDR3 is TGTGCCAGCAGTGAAAGGGGGTCGCAGGGGTATGGCTACACCTTC.

The DNA for the CDR3 is TGTGCCAGCAGCTTGCGGGGGCCAAACACCGGGGAGCTGTTTTTT. Translating it yields CASSLRGPNTGELFF. V is TRBV7-2 and J is TRBJ2-2; D may be TRBD2 (7 bases). The CDR3 spans 15 residues. Trimming pared 3 bases from V and 2 bases from J, leaving 10 bases between. CDR1 is SGHTA and CDR2 is FQGNSA in the germline V gene.

The chain joins TRBV27 to TRBJ1-1; D possibly corresponds to TRBD1 (5 bases). Per germline, CDR1 MNHEY and CDR2 SMNVEV (reference sequence). CDR3 length: 15 amino acids. V was cut by 5 bases and J by 4 bases, with 17 bases left in between. This CDR3 reads CASSPPPGPGTEAFF. CDR3 bases: TGTGCCAGCAGTCCACCCCCAGGGCCGGGCACTGAAGCTTTCTTT.

CDR3 nucleotide sequence: TGTGCCAGCAGCCTTCAGCGGGGGGGAACAGATACGCAGTATTTT. Protein: CASSLQRGGTDTQYF. This chain joins TRBV5-4 and TRBJ2-3, with 10 bases that match TRBD2. In germline, CDR1 is SGHNT, CDR2 YYREEE (reference sequence). CDR3 length: 15 residues. V shed 4 bases and J 3 bases; nucleotides not matched to a gene: 5.

The V call is TRBV5-5, the J call TRBJ1-2, with 9 bases aligning to TRBD1. The CDR3 is 16 amino acids. The germline V gene has CDR1 SGHKS and CDR2 YYEKEE (reference sequence). V lost 0 bases and J lost 4; bases outside the gene matches: 7. CDR3 protein: CASSLDRTGEFYGYTF. The CDR3 nucleotides are TGTGCCAGCAGCTTGGACAGGACAGGGGAATTCTATGGCTACACCTTC.

A remark on this clone: Compared with germline, one end of the junction differs, possibly owing to a read error. The rearrangement uses TRBV7-9 and TRBJ1-2; TRBD1 matches 9 bases. CDR1 and CDR2 from the germline V gene are SEHNR and FQNEAQ (reference sequence). The CDR3 is made up of 12 amino acids. CDR3 DNA sequence: TGTTCCAGCAGCTTCGGACAGGGGGGCTACACCTTC. As protein: CSSSFGQGGYTF. Full variable domain (rest looked up from reference TRBV7-9 and TRBJ1-2): DTGVSQNPRHKITKRGQNVTFRCDPISEHNRLYWYRQTLGQGPEFLTYFQNEAQLEKSRLLSDRFSAERPKGSFSTLEIQRTEQGDSAMYLCSSSFGQGGYTFGSGTRLTVV.

The chain combines TRBV29-1 with TRBJ2-4, with TRBD2 matching 8 bases. The CDR3 runs 11 residues. The V gene's germline CDR1 is SQVTM and CDR2 ANQGSEA. V lost 8 bases, J lost 11 bases, and 8 bases stayed unmatched. The CDR3 bases are TGCAGCTCCTACCGCGGGGGGCTTCAGTACTTC. This codes for CSSYRGGLQYF.

As DNA, the CDR3 is TGTGCCAGCAGCCACCCGGGACTCCAAGAGACCCAGTACTTC. Protein: CASSHPGLQETQYF. The chain joins TRBV13 to TRBJ2-5; D is perhaps TRBD2 (6 bases). V lost 5 bases to trimming and J lost 1 base, with 11 bases between them. This CDR3 is 14 amino acids long. Germline V gene lookup returns CDR1 PRHDT and CDR2 FYEKMQ (reference sequence).

This sequence joins TRBV4-2 and TRBJ1-2; the match to TRBD1 covers 9 bases. The CDR3 spans 15 residues. The J segment lost 0 bases and the V segment lost 4 bases, leaving 3 bases of the junction unmatched. CDR1 and CDR2 (germline): LGHNA, YNFKEQ. The CDR3 sequence is CASSLGTGTNYGYTF. CDR3 in DNA: TGTGCCAGCAGCCTTGGGACAGGGACTAACTATGGCTACACCTTC.

This chain connects TRBV13 to TRBJ2-3; a weak D match, TRBD2 (6 bases). This CDR3 contains 17 residues. The germline gives CDR1 PRHDT, CDR2 FYEKMQ (reference sequence). Trimming removed 8 bases from V and 2 bases from J, with 23 bases in between. CDR3: CASQPVVSGVNTDTQYF. CDR3 nucleotide sequence: TGTGCCAGCCAACCTGTCGTATCGGGGGTGAACACAGATACGCAGTATTTT.

The J gene is TRBJ2-1, the V gene TRBV7-3, with 11 bases fitting TRBD2. The CDR3 runs 18 residues. With V trimmed by 5 bases and J by 6 bases, 15 bases remained unmatched. Germline CDR1 and CDR2: SGHTA and FQGTGA. CDR3: CASSPRTSGPRGVNEQFF. The CDR3 DNA is TGTGCCAGCAGCCCCCGGACTAGCGGGCCCAGGGGCGTCAATGAGCAGTTCTTC.